The 16 T cell receptor beta chains below come from one sample, sequenced in a study of T cell responses to AZD1222 COVID-19 vaccine (dated by TCRdb to about 2021). Reading the label with the study, this specimen's time point is: baseline before first vaccination. Library prep was done by the immunoSEQ multiplex PCR assay. As stored in TCRdb, this immuneACCESS dataset retains in-frame rearrangements with V and J assigned. A fraction of the clones does not appear; measured against another copy, unresolved V genes explain less than half of the discrepancy, and the remainder lacks a known reason. The sample data list about 160,000 clones, and approximately 90% of these were observed just once. The leading ten clones occupy about 1.9% of the sample. Material: peripheral blood, obtained on day 0 of AZD1222 vaccination. The receptors originated from an adult in good health.

The V gene is TRBV7-2, the J gene TRBJ2-7; D tentatively reads TRBD1 or TRBD2 (5 bases each). The germline V gene encodes CDR1 SGHTA and CDR2 FQGNSA. V was trimmed by 4 bases and J by 3 bases, leaving 13 bases between them. The CDR3 is 14 amino acids. CDR3 amino acids: CASSSGRTNYEQYF. CDR3 nucleotide sequence: TGTGCCAGCAGCTCGGGACGGACAAACTACGAGCAGTACTTC. Supplemented by reference TRBV7-2 and TRBJ2-7, the full variable domain reads GAGVSQSPSNKVTEKGKDVELRCDPISGHTALYWYRQSLGQGLEFLIYFQGNSAPDKSGLPSDRFSAERTGGSVSTLTIQRTQQEDSAVYLCASSSGRTNYEQYFGPGTRLTVT.

V is TRBV13 and J is TRBJ2-5; TRBD2 is a possible D gene (7 bases). V shed 6 bases and J shed 5 bases, with 22 bases lying between them. Germline CDR1 is PRHDT and CDR2 is FYEKMQ (reference sequence). CDR3 length equals 16 residues. The CDR3 nucleotides read TGTGCCAGCAGTATCAGGGGAGGGGAGTCAAGGGAGACCCAGTACTTC. Translated: CASSIRGGESRETQYF. The full variable domain, its missing parts supplied by reference TRBV13 and TRBJ2-5, is AAGVIQSPRHLIKEKRETATLKCYPIPRHDTVYWYQQGPGQDPQFLISFYEKMQSDKGSIPDRFSAQQFSDYHSELNMSSLELGDSALYFCASSIRGGESRETQYFGPGTRLLVL.

This clone was found once. The chain combines TRBV24-1 with TRBJ1-1, with a possible D match to TRBD1 (6 bases). Germline CDR1 KGHDR, CDR2 SFDVKD. The CDR3 consists of 15 residues. The V gene lost 7 bases and the J gene lost 2 bases, with 16 bases spanning the gap. CDR3 DNA: TGTGCCACCAGAGGGGGGGCTGATGGAAACACTGAAGCTTTCTTT. This sequence encodes CATRGGADGNTEAFF.

This chain connects TRBV4-1 to TRBJ1-4; no firm D call. In germline, CDR1 is MGHRA, CDR2 YSYEKL. The V end was cut by 4 bases, the J end by 0 bases, with 9 bases between. This CDR3 contains 15 residues. This CDR3 is CASSLGGTTNEKLFF. CDR3 DNA sequence: TGCGCCAGCAGCCTCGGAGGTACAACTAATGAAAAACTGTTTTTT.

The chain uses TRBV7-3 and TRBJ2-3; tentatively, D is TRBD2 (6 bases). The germline V gene encodes CDR1 SGHTA and CDR2 FQGTGA. V was cut by 2 bases and J by 6 bases, with 12 bases left in between. This CDR3 is 14 amino acids long. The CDR3 spells CASSLAGLWDTQYF. CDR3 DNA sequence: TGTGCCAGCAGCTTAGCGGGGCTGTGGGATACGCAGTATTTT.

This clone was counted a single time. The rearrangement links TRBV27 to TRBJ1-1; TRBD1 is a possible D gene (5 bases). V gave up 5 bases and J gave up 5 bases, with 9 bases separating them. Germline loops: CDR1 MNHEY, CDR2 SMNVEV (reference sequence). The CDR3 spans 12 residues. The CDR3 nucleotides are TGTGCCAGCAGTCGGGGGGGGACTGAAGCTTTCTTT. This codes for CASSRGGTEAFF.

This clone was picked up one time. The genes are TRBV11-2 and TRBJ1-1, with no clear D. The CDR3 loop spans 13 amino acids. Trimming cost V 1 base and J 11 bases, with 14 bases left between them. Germline V lookup: CDR1 SGHAT, CDR2 FQNNGV. Here the CDR3 reads CASSLAAAGMAFF. CDR3 DNA: TGTGCCAGCAGCTTAGCAGCAGCGGGGATGGCTTTCTTT.

The gene calls are TRBV4-3 and TRBJ2-7; D tentatively fits TRBD1 or TRBD2 (5 bases each). Germline CDR1 reads LGHNA; CDR2 reads YSLEER. The V and J ends lost 0 bases and 5 bases respectively, with 11 bases between them. The CDR3 has 14 residues. Written as DNA, the CDR3 is TGCGCCAGCAGCCAAGATACGGGGCTGGACGAGCAGTACTTC. Translated, it gives CASSQDTGLDEQYF.

V and J are TRBV19 and TRBJ1-1, with TRBD1 matching 10 bases. V dropped 3 bases and J dropped 5; count of bases not matched to a gene: 3. The length of the CDR3 is 14 residues. In germline, CDR1 is LNHDA, CDR2 SQIVND (reference sequence). The CDR3 spells CASSIGGQGTEAFF. CDR3 sequence (DNA): TGTGCCAGTAGTATCGGGGGACAGGGGACTGAAGCTTTCTTT.

Worth noting for this clone: A read error may account for a junction end that differs from germline. V gene TRBV30 combines with J gene TRBJ2-1; 12 nucleotides line up with TRBD2. The CDR3 length is 14 residues. Per germline, CDR1 GTSNPN and CDR2 SVGIG (reference sequence). The CDR3: CARRATSGRNEQFF. DNA for the CDR3: TGTGCCCGGAGGGCGACTAGCGGGAGAAATGAGCAGTTCTTC. The full variable domain, its missing parts supplied by reference TRBV30 and TRBJ2-1, is SQTIHQWPATLVQPVGSPLSLECTVEGTSNPNLYWYRQAAGRGLQLLFYSVGIGQISSEVPQNLSASRPQDRQFILSSKKLLLSDSGFYLCARRATSGRNEQFFGPGTRLTVL.

In this sample, this clone turned up a few times. V is TRBV19 and J is TRBJ1-5; 7 bases fit TRBD1. This CDR3 has 13 amino acids. Germline CDR1 is LNHDA and CDR2 is SQIVND (reference sequence). V lost 9 bases, J lost 4 bases, and 6 bases stayed unmatched. For the CDR3, the DNA is TGTGCCAGAGCAGGGGGAAGGAATCAGCCCCAGCATTTT. It translates to CARAGGRNQPQHF.

The rearrangement links TRBV6-5 to TRBJ1-6, with no clear D. Germline-derived CDR1 and CDR2 are MNHEY and SVGAGI. Between the trimmed V and J ends, which lost 0 bases and 10 bases, there was a span of 13 bases. The CDR3 runs to 15 residues. The CDR3 reads CASSYSRVSQSPLHF. The CDR3 DNA sequence: TGTGCCAGCAGTTACTCGCGGGTTTCGCAGTCACCCCTCCACTTT.

V is TRBV4-1 and J is TRBJ1-2; no definite D call. Germline lookup yields CDR1 MGHRA and CDR2 YSYEKL. This CDR3 is 13 amino acids long. Trimming removed 4 bases from V and 2 bases from J, with 8 bases in between. CDR3 nucleotides: TGCGCCAGCAGCCCCGGATTAAACTATGGCTACACCTTC. This gives the protein CASSPGLNYGYTF.

This clone was observed a single time. The rearrangement uses TRBV6-6 and TRBJ1-5; D possibly corresponds to TRBD1 (5 bases). V was cut by 0 bases and J by 5 bases, with 5 bases left in between. Germline V gives CDR1 MNHNY, CDR2 SVGAGI (reference sequence). The CDR3 contains 13 residues. The CDR3 sequence is CASSYSGDQPQHF. Written as DNA, the CDR3 is TGTGCCAGCAGTTACTCAGGGGATCAGCCCCAGCATTTT.

The chain uses TRBV27 and TRBJ2-3, with 7 bases fitting TRBD1. Trimming at V came to 0 bases and at J to 2 bases, leaving 5 bases not matched to a gene. This CDR3 is built from 16 residues. The germline V gene encodes CDR1 MNHEY and CDR2 SMNVEV (reference sequence). The CDR3 sequence is CASSLSGQLITDTQYF. In DNA, the CDR3 is TGTGCCAGCAGTTTATCGGGACAGCTAATCACAGATACGCAGTATTTT.

The V and J genes are TRBV19 and TRBJ1-4; tentatively, D is TRBD1 (6 bases). Germline V gives CDR1 LNHDA, CDR2 SQIVND (reference sequence). V was clipped by 5 bases and J by 5 bases, with 15 bases between them. The CDR3 runs to 15 residues. The CDR3 here is CASSGTGTRNEKLFF. The CDR3 region has the DNA TGTGCCAGTAGTGGGACCGGGACACGGAATGAAAAACTGTTTTTT.